This TCR beta chain was captured in a study of identical twins. Study-level findings and limits: Cord blood's abundant beta clonotypes had fewer insertions, unlike memory repertoires.

Germline loops: CDR1 MNHEY, CDR2 SVGAGI. This CDR3 contains 15 residues. The ends were cut back, 2 bases at V and 0 bases at J, with 7 bases in the middle. cDNA molecules carried unique molecular identifiers, and template switching added a universal primer site. TCRdb re-derived calls from the 5' RACE reads in MiXCR, one entry per CDR3 protein. This table has around 370,000 distinct CDR3 sequences, about 9% appearing once. This clonotype was observed at least ten times. What it binds is not known. The chain joins TRBV6-5 to TRBJ2-2; D is unresolved. The TCR comes from a woman aged 45-65 years in good health. The sample taken for sequencing was naive T cells sorted from blood. The CDR3 bases are TGTGCCAGCAGTTACAAGGCACCGAACACCGGGGAGCTGTTTTTT. It codes for CASSYKAPNTGELFF.